Shown below are 5 T cell receptor beta chains from a single sample sequenced in a study of T-cell reconstitution after alpha-beta-depleted transplantation in children. Unique molecular identifiers featured in how the TCRbeta library was prepared. TCRdb re-called the PCR reads through MiXCR, storing one row per CDR3 protein. The sample consists of approximately 490,000 distinct CDR3 sequences, 12% of them appearing once. This material consisted of PBMCs from the stem cell graft donor, taken from the stem cell graft. These receptors were collected from a human donor who donated a stem cell graft to a child with combined immunodeficiency.

This clonotype was picked up one time. V gene TRBV3-1 combines with J gene TRBJ2-7; 10 bases map to TRBD2. CDR3 length: 15 residues. Trimming removed 5 bases from V and 6 bases from J; junction bases left unmatched: 10. The V gene's germline CDR1 is LGHDT and CDR2 YNNKEL (reference sequence). The chain's CDR3 is CASSIQAGGPVEQYF. The CDR3 nucleotides are TGTGCCAGCAGCATTCAAGCGGGAGGGCCGGTCGAGCAGTACTTC.

V and J are TRBV5-1 and TRBJ2-1; no firm D call. Germline assignment: CDR1 SGHRS and CDR2 YFSETQ. V lost 0 bases and J 14 bases, leaving 12 bases between the germline ends. The CDR3 runs to 12 residues. The CDR3 DNA follows: TGCGCCAGCAGCTTGGAAGACGGGTTGGAGTTCTTC. Translation gives CASSLEDGLEFF.

The V and J genes are TRBV4-2 and TRBJ2-2; D is perhaps TRBD2 (5 bases). CDR1 is LGHNA and CDR2 is YNFKEQ in the germline V gene. V lost 5 bases to trimming and J lost 6 bases, with 10 bases between them. This CDR3 region has 13 residues. CDR3 bases: TGTGCCAGCAGCTCGGAGGAGGCCGGGGAGCTGTTTTTT. It is translated as CASSSEEAGELFF.

This clonotype occurred a few times. The chain uses TRBV28 and TRBJ2-7; perhaps TRBD1 as D (7 bases). This CDR3 comprises 15 residues. V lost 6 bases, J lost 3 bases, and 18 bases lay in between. The germline CDR1 and CDR2 sequences are MDHEN and SYDVKM. The CDR3 DNA reads as TGTGCCAGCAGCACCGGGGCAGGGGGGCTCTACGAGCAGTACTTC. Translation gives CASSTGAGGLYEQYF.

The rearrangement links TRBV29-1 to TRBJ2-1; possible D gene TRBD2, 7 bases. The CDR3 totals 15 residues. V was cut by 3 bases and J by 5 bases, with 17 bases left in between. Germline-derived CDR1 and CDR2 are SQVTM and ANQGSEA. The CDR3 region is CSVDPEGEGDNEQFF. The CDR3 DNA sequence: TGCAGCGTTGATCCAGAGGGGGAGGGGGACAATGAGCAGTTCTTC.